The 24 T cell receptor beta chains given below trace back to one sample, sequenced in a study of cytomegalovirus exposure and HLA in healthy donors. PCR involved 60 Vbeta and 13 Jbeta primers. Some clones are missing from TCRdb's copy, which holds only in-frame ones; the method was immunoSEQ multiplex PCR. The specimen's table records roughly 30,000 clones. Sequences were obtained from PBMCs. These TCRs come from a woman aged 40 to 50 in good health and CMV-seropositive.

The chain couples TRBV4-1 to TRBJ1-1; 9 positions agree with TRBD1. Germline assignment: CDR1 MGHRA and CDR2 YSYEKL. The CDR3 loop spans 16 amino acids. V lost 0 bases to trimming and J lost 4 bases; unmatched junction nucleotides: 6. The CDR3 coding sequence is TGCGCCAGCAGCCAAGATTGGACAGGGGAGAGCACTGAAGCTTTCTTT. Translated: CASSQDWTGESTEAFF.

V gene TRBV7-9 combines with J gene TRBJ2-7; D is uncertain. Trimming stripped 4 bases from V and 3 bases from J, with 4 bases between. The CDR3 runs 11 residues. Per the germline V gene, CDR1 is SEHNR and CDR2 is FQNEAQ (reference sequence). CDR3 coding DNA: TGTGCCAGCAGCTCCTACTACGAGCAGTACTTC. Its protein product is CASSSYYEQYF.

The V call is TRBV28, the J call TRBJ1-5; TRBD1 is a possible D gene (5 bases). The length of the CDR3 is 14 residues. Germline V gives CDR1 MDHEN, CDR2 SYDVKM. Trimming left V 6 bases short and J 6 bases short, with 15 bases between. CDR3 DNA: TGTGCCAGCAGCCACGGGGGGGGTAGTCAGCCCCAGCATTTT. It codes for CASSHGGGSQPQHF.

The chain combines TRBV9 with TRBJ2-1, with 14 bases lining up with TRBD2. This CDR3 has 19 residues. From germline, CDR1 is SGDLS and CDR2 YYNGEE. J lost 1 base, V lost 0 bases, and 6 bases had no gene match. The CDR3 is CASSVDPGLAGVSYNEQFF. The CDR3, as DNA: TGTGCCAGCAGCGTAGATCCGGGACTAGCGGGAGTGTCCTACAATGAGCAGTTCTTC. The full variable domain, in which reference TRBV9 and TRBJ2-1 provide the parts outside the CDR3, is DSGVTQTPKHLITATGQRVTLRCSPRSGDLSVYWYQQSLDQGLQFLIQYYNGEERAKGNILERFSAQQFPDLHSELNLSSLELGDSALYFCASSVDPGLAGVSYNEQFFGPGTRLTVL.

This chain connects TRBV5-5 to TRBJ2-5; TRBD1 aligns across 9 bases. CDR3 length: 15 residues. Germline-derived CDR1 and CDR2 are SGHKS and YYEKEE (reference sequence). V dropped 3 bases and J dropped 2; count of bases not matched to a gene: 5. CDR3 sequence reads: CASSWGQGQQETQYF. CDR3 sequence (DNA): TGTGCCAGCAGCTGGGGACAGGGCCAACAAGAGACCCAGTACTTC.

In nucleotides, the CDR3 is TGTGCCAGCAGTTCCGGACAGGGAGGGACTGAAGCTTTCTTT. Amino acid sequence: CASSSGQGGTEAFF. This chain uses TRBV28 with TRBJ1-1, with 8 nucleotides matching TRBD1. CDR1 is MDHEN, CDR2 SYDVKM, per germline. The V segment lost 4 bases and the J segment 5 bases; nucleotides outside the gene matches: 6. The CDR3 consists of 14 residues.

The chain couples TRBV29-1 to TRBJ2-1; 14 nucleotides match TRBD2. This CDR3 has 15 residues. Germline V gene lookup returns CDR1 SQVTM and CDR2 ANQGSEA. J lost 6 bases, V lost 4 bases, and 5 bases had no gene match. The chain's CDR3 is CSVGGTSGSGNEQFF. CDR3 DNA: TGCAGCGTTGGAGGGACTAGCGGGAGTGGCAATGAGCAGTTCTTC.

The chain uses TRBV10-3 and TRBJ1-2; 10 nucleotides line up with TRBD1. J lost 6 bases, V lost 4 bases, and 5 bases had no gene match. Germline V gives CDR1 ENHRY, CDR2 SYGVKD. The CDR3 contains 14 residues. The DNA of the CDR3 is TGTGCCATCAGTGCACAGACAGGGGGCAATGGCTACACCTTC. This gives the protein CAISAQTGGNGYTF.

This chain uses TRBV13 with TRBJ2-5, with TRBD1 matching over 9 bases. The CDR3 consists of 15 residues. V trimming: 5 bases; J trimming: 4 bases; junction bases outside the gene matches: 8. The germline V gene encodes CDR1 PRHDT and CDR2 FYEKMQ (reference sequence). Here the CDR3 DNA reads TGTGCCAGCAGCCAGGGACAGGGCCTAGCAGAGACCCAGTACTTC. Amino acids: CASSQGQGLAETQYF.

The V gene is TRBV29-1, the J gene TRBJ2-7; 8 bases are a match to TRBD1. After removal of 3 bases from V and 3 bases from J, the junction contained 1 base not matched to a gene. Germline lookup yields CDR1 SQVTM and CDR2 ANQGSEA. The CDR3 totals 12 residues. This chain's CDR3 is CSVDGQGYEQYF. The CDR3 DNA reads as TGCAGCGTTGACGGACAGGGCTACGAGCAGTACTTC.

The genes are TRBV4-3 and TRBJ2-7, with D perhaps matching TRBD1 (5 bases). This CDR3 spans 15 amino acids. Germline V lookup: CDR1 LGHNA, CDR2 YSLEER. The V end was cut by 4 bases, the J end by 3 bases, with 16 bases between. For the CDR3, the DNA is TGCGCCAGCAGCCTTGGCAAGTCCAGGGACTACGAGCAGTACTTC. Protein sequence: CASSLGKSRDYEQYF.

This chain uses TRBV9 with TRBJ2-3; a weak D match, TRBD2 (6 bases). V lost 0 bases and J lost 0, with 11 bases in between. Germline lookup yields CDR1 SGDLS and CDR2 YYNGEE. The CDR3 runs to 16 residues. DNA of the CDR3: TGTGCCAGCAGCGTAGATGCGGGATCTAGCACAGATACGCAGTATTTT. Translating it yields CASSVDAGSSTDTQYF.

The chain recombines TRBV4-1 with TRBJ2-2, with 7 bases that match TRBD2. V was pared by 1 base and J by 6 bases, with 5 bases of the junction left unmatched. CDR3 size: 15 residues. Per germline, CDR1 MGHRA and CDR2 YSYEKL. In nucleotides, the CDR3 is TGCGCCAGCAGCCAAGCCGGGACTAACCCCGGGGAGCTGTTTTTT. It yields the protein CASSQAGTNPGELFF.

By frequency, this clone registers medium-sized (0.01 to 0.1%). The chain combines TRBV6-6 with TRBJ2-1; possible D gene TRBD1, 6 bases. Germline CDR1 MNHNY, CDR2 SVGAGI (reference sequence). CDR3 length: 13 residues. The V gene lost 3 bases and the J gene lost 10 bases, with 13 bases spanning the gap. Written as DNA, the CDR3 is TGTGCCAGCAGTTATGCAGGGGCAGGGGAGCAGTTCTTC. Translating gives CASSYAGAGEQFF.

The genes are TRBV5-6 and TRBJ1-2; D gene ambiguous. Trimming took off 1 base at V and 7 bases at J, with 8 bases between the two ends. The CDR3 runs to 12 residues. The germline gives CDR1 SGHDT, CDR2 YYEEEE. Here the CDR3 reads CASSLLAGGYTF. In DNA form, the CDR3 reads TGTGCCAGCAGCTTGTTGGCGGGTGGCTACACCTTC.

This chain links TRBV6-1 with TRBJ1-1; tentatively, D is TRBD1 (5 bases). Germline V gives CDR1 MNHNS, CDR2 SASEGT. V was cut by 5 bases and J by 3 bases, with 7 bases left in between. The CDR3 extends over 12 amino acids. CDR3 in DNA: TGTGCCAGCAGTTCCAGGGACACTGAAGCTTTCTTT. Translation: CASSSRDTEAFF.

The chain is built from TRBV29-1 and TRBJ1-1; D not certain. Germline CDR1 SQVTM, CDR2 ANQGSEA. CDR3 size: 13 residues. V was shortened by 3 bases and J by 4 bases, with 12 bases between the two germline ends. Written as DNA, the CDR3 is TGCAGCGTTGACGAGGGATACGCCACTGAAGCTTTCTTT. It yields the protein CSVDEGYATEAFF.

V usage is TRBV4-3 and J usage is TRBJ2-1; TRBD2 matches 10 bases. This CDR3 contains 15 residues. V was clipped by 0 bases and J by 5 bases; unmatched bases: 1. Germline values: CDR1 LGHNA, CDR2 YSLEER. CDR3 residues: CASSQDSGRDNEQFF. CDR3 coding DNA: TGCGCCAGCAGCCAAGACAGCGGGAGGGACAATGAGCAGTTCTTC.

The gene calls are TRBV28 and TRBJ1-4, with TRBD1 identical over 9 bases. This CDR3 region has 14 residues. V trimming: 4 bases; J trimming: 8 bases; junction bases outside the gene matches: 5. Germline values: CDR1 MDHEN, CDR2 SYDVKM. Here the CDR3 reads CASSSGTGKEKLFF. The CDR3 DNA sequence: TGTGCCAGCAGTTCCGGGACAGGGAAGGAAAAACTGTTTTTT.

The chain links TRBV4-2 to TRBJ2-5; 7 bases map to TRBD2. Germline assignment: CDR1 LGHNA and CDR2 YNFKEQ. This CDR3 has 16 amino acids. The trim removed 1 base at V and 2 bases at J, leaving 7 bases unmatched. CDR3 bases: TGTGCCAGCAGCCAAGGGTTTCCAGCGGGACAAGAGACCCAGTACTTC. This codes for CASSQGFPAGQETQYF.

This chain connects TRBV5-1 to TRBJ2-1, with TRBD2 matching over 7 bases. The CDR3 has 15 amino acids. V lost 0 bases, J lost 6 bases, and 6 bases stayed unmatched. Germline-derived CDR1 and CDR2 are SGHRS and YFSETQ. Written as DNA, the CDR3 is TGCGCCAGCAGCTTGGCTAGCGGATCCATCAATGAGCAGTTCTTC. This translates into CASSLASGSINEQFF. Filled out from reference TRBV5-1 and TRBJ2-1, the complete variable domain reads KAGVTQTPRYLIKTRGQQVTLSCSPISGHRSVSWYQQTPGQGLQFLFEYFSETQRNKGNFPGRFSGRQFSNSRSEMNVSTLELGDSALYLCASSLASGSINEQFFGPGTRLTVL.

The V gene is TRBV5-1, the J gene TRBJ2-2, with TRBD1 matching over 7 bases. After removal of 4 bases from V and 1 base from J, the junction contained 4 bases not matched to a gene. Germline assignment: CDR1 SGHRS and CDR2 YFSETQ. The CDR3 spans 15 residues. The CDR3 nucleotides read TGCGCCAGCAGCCCAAGGACAGGGAACACCGGGGAGCTGTTTTTT. Translation: CASSPRTGNTGELFF.

This chain links TRBV18 with TRBJ2-7; D not resolved. Per the germline V gene, CDR1 is KGHSH and CDR2 is LQKENI. V dropped 2 bases and J dropped 2 bases, with 13 bases sitting between them. The length of the CDR3 is 15 residues. CDR3 nucleotide sequence: TGTGCCAGCTCACCAGGTTACAGTCTCACCTACGAGCAGTACTTC. Protein product: CASSPGYSLTYEQYF.

The chain links TRBV5-1 to TRBJ2-1; D unclear. Trimming stripped 2 bases from V and 0 bases from J, with 12 bases between. Per the germline V gene, CDR1 is SGHRS and CDR2 is YFSETQ. CDR3 length: 16 residues. The CDR3 nucleotides read TGCGCCAGCAGCTTCCTAAGCGACCCCTCCTACAATGAGCAGTTCTTC. This encodes CASSFLSDPSYNEQFF.